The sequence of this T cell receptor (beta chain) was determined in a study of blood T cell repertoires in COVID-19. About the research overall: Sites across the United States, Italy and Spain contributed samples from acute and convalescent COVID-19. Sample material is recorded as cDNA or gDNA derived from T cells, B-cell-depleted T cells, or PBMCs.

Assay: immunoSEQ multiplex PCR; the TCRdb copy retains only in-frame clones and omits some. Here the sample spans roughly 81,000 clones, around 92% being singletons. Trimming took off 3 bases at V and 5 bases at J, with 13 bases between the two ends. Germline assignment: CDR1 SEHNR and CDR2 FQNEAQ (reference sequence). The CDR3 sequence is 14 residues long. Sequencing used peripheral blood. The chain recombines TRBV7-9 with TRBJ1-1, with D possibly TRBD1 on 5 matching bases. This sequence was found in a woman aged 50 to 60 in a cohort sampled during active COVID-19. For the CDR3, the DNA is TGTGCCAGCAGCTTGGGTCAGGGCAAAACTGAAGCTTTCTTT. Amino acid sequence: CASSLGQGKTEAFF.